This paragraph covers one T cell receptor beta chain sequence. What it binds is not known. This entry is derived from a study of identical twins. Study-level results: The abundant beta clonotypes from cord blood had fewer insertions, and memory repertoires had none of this.

One entry per CDR3 protein, called by TCRdb with MiXCR from the 5' RACE reads. The data show roughly 1,500,000 distinct CDR3 sequences, 25% to 35% seen once. The V gene's germline CDR1 is SGHAT and CDR2 FQDESV (reference sequence). There are 23 residues in the CDR3. Trimming cost V 3 bases and J 2 bases, with 37 bases left between them. V is TRBV11-1 and J is TRBJ2-5, with TRBD1 as a possible D gene (5 bases). This TCR came from a newborn girl in good health. The sequenced sample consisted of cord blood. CDR3 residues: CASSFFPRRSKGAALRLQETQYF. The CDR3 region has the DNA TGTGCCAGCAGCTTTTTCCCGCGGCGGTCCAAAGGGGCCGCCTTACGCCTTCAAGAGACCCAGTACTTC.